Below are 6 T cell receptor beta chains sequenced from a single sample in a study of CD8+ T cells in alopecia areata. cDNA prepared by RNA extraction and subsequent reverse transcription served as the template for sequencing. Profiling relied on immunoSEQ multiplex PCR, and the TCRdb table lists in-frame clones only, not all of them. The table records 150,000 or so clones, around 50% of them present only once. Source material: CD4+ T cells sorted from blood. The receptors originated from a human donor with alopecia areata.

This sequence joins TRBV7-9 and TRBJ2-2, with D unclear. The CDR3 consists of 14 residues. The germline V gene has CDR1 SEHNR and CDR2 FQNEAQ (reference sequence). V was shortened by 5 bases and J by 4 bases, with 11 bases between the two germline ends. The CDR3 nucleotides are TGTGCCAGCAGCCGCCGGGTCTCCACCGGGGAGCTGTTTTTT. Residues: CASSRRVSTGELFF.

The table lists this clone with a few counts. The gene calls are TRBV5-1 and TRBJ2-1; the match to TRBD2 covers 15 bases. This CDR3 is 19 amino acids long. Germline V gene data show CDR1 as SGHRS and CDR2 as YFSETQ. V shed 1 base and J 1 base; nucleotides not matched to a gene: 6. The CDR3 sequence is CASSLTRTSGRGSYNEQFF. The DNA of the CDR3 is TGCGCCAGCAGCTTGACACGGACTAGCGGGAGGGGGTCCTACAATGAGCAGTTCTTC.

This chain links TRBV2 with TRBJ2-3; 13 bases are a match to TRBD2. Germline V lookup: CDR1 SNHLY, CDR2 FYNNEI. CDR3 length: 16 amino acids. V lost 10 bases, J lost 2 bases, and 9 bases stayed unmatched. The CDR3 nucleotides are TGTGCCACCAGGACTAGCGGGAGCCGTGTCACAGATACGCAGTATTTT. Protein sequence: CATRTSGSRVTDTQYF. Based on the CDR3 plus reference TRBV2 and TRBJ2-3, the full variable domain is EPEVTQTPSHQVTQMGQEVILRCVPISNHLYFYWYRQILGQKVEFLVSFYNNEISEKSEIFDDQFSVERPDGSNFTLKIRSTKLEDSAMYFCATRTSGSRVTDTQYFGPGTRLTVL.

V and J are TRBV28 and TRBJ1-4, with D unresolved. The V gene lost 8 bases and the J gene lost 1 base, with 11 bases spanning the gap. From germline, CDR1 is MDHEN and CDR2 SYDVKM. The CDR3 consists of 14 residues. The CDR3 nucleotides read TGTGCCAGCCAACCGGGCGGAACTAATGAAAAACTGTTTTTT. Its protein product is CASQPGGTNEKLFF.

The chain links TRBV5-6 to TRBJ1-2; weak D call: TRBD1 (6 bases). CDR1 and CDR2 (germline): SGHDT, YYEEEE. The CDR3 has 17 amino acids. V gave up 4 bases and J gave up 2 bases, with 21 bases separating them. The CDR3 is CASSPLLLQGLNYGYTF. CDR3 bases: TGTGCCAGCAGCCCGTTGTTATTGCAGGGGTTGAACTATGGCTACACCTTC.

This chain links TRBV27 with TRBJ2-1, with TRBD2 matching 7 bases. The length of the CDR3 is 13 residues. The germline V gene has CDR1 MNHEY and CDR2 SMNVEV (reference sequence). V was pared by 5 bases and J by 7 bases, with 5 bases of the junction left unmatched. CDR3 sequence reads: CASSPGGRNEQFF. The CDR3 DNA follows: TGTGCCAGCAGTCCCGGGGGGAGGAATGAGCAGTTCTTC.